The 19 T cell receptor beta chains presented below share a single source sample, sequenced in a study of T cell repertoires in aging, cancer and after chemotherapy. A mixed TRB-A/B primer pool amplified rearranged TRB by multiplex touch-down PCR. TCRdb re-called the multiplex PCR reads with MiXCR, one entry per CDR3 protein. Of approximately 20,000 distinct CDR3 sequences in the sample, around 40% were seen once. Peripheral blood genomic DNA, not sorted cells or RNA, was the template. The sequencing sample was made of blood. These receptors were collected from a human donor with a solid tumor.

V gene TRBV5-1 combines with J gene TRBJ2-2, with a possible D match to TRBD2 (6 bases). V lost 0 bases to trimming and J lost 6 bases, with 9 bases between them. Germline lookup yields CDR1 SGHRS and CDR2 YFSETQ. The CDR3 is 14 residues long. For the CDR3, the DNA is TGCGCCAGCAGCTTGGGACTAGTCCCCGGGGAGCTGTTTTTT. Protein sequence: CASSLGLVPGELFF.

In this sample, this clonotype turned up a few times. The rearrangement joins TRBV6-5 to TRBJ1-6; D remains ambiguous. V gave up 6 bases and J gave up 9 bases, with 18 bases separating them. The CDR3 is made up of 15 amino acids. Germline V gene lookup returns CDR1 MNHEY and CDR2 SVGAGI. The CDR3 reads CASRRRRASGSPLHF. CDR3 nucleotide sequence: TGTGCCAGCAGACGTCGAAGGGCTTCGGGTTCACCCCTCCACTTT.

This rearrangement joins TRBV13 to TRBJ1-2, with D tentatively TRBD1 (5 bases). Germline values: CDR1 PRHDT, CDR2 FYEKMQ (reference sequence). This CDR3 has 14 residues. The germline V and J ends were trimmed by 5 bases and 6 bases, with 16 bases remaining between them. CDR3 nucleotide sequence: TGTGCCAGCAGCCCTTTAGTGGGGGAGGATGGCTACACCTTC. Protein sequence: CASSPLVGEDGYTF.

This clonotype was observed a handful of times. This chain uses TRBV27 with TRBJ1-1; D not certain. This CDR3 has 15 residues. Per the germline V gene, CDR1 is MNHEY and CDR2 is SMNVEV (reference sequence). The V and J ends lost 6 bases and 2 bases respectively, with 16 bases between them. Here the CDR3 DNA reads TGTGCCAGCAGCCCATTCCCCCGGCGAAACACTGAAGCTTTCTTT. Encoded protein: CASSPFPRRNTEAFF.

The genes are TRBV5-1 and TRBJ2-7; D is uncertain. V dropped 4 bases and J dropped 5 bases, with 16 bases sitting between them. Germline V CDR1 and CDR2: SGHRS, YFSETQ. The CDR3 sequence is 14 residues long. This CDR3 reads CASSLRAPGDEQYF. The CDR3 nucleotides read TGCGCCAGCAGCCTCCGGGCCCCAGGCGACGAGCAGTACTTC.

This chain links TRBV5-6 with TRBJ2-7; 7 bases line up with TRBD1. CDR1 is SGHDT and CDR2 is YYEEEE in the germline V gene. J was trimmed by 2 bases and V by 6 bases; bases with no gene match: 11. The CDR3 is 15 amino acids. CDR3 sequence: CASTWGTAPTYEQYF. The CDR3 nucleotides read TGTGCCAGCACCTGGGGGACAGCGCCCACCTACGAGCAGTACTTC.

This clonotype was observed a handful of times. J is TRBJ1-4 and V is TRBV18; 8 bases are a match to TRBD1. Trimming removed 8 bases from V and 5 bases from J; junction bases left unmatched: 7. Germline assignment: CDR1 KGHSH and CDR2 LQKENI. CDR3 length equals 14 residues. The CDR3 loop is CASTTGARNEKLFF. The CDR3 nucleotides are TGTGCCAGCACGACAGGGGCCCGGAATGAAAAACTGTTTTTT.

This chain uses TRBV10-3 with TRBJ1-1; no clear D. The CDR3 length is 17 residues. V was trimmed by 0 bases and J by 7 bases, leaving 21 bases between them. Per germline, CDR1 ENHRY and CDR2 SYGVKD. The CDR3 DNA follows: TGTGCCATCAGTGAGTCAAGATCTCCGGCAGCTCATGATGAAGCTTTCTTT. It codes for CAISESRSPAAHDEAFF.

The CDR3 DNA sequence: TGTGCCAGCAGCAGCGGGGGAATTGTAGGTGGCTACACCTTC. It translates to CASSSGGIVGGYTF. The chain carries TRBV6-6 and TRBJ1-2; TRBD1 might be the D (5 bases). The CDR3 spans 14 residues. Trimming removed 6 bases at V and 7 bases at J, with 18 bases between. Germline V lookup: CDR1 MNHNY, CDR2 SVGAGI (reference sequence).

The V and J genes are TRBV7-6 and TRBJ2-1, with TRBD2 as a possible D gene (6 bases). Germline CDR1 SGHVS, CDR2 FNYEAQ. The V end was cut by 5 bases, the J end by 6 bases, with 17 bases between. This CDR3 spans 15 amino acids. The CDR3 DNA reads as TGTGCCAGCAGCCGGACTACCCAGCGAGGCAATGAGCAGTTCTTC. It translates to CASSRTTQRGNEQFF.

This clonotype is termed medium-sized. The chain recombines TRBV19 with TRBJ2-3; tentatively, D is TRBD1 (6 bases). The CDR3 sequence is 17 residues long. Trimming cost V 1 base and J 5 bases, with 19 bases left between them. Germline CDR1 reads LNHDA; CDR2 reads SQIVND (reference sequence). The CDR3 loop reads CASSIGRDTGYRDTQYF. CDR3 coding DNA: TGTGCCAGTAGTATAGGCCGGGACACGGGTTACAGAGATACGCAGTATTTT.

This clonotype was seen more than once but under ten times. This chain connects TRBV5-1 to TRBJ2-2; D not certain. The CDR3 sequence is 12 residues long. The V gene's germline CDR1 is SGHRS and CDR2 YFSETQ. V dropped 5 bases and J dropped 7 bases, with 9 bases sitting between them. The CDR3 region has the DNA TGCGCCAGCAGGAGTGTTGACGGGGAGCTGTTTTTT. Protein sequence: CASRSVDGELFF.

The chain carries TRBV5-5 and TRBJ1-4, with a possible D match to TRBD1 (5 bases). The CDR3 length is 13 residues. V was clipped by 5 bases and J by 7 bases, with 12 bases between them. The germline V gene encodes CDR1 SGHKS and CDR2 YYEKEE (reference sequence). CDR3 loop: CASRGPGLEKLFF. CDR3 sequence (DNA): TGTGCCAGCAGGGGACCGGGACTTGAAAAACTGTTTTTT.

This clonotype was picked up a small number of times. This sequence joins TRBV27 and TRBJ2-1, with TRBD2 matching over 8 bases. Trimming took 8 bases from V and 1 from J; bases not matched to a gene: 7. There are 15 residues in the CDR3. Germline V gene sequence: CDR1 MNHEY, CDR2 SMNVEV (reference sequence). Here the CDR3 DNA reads TGTGCCAGCGGCAGCCGCGGGGGGTCCTACAATGAGCAGTTCTTC. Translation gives CASGSRGGSYNEQFF.

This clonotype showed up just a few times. CDR3 DNA: TGTGCCAGCAGCCCCTTGGTGGGCCAAGAGACCCAGTACTTC. It yields the protein CASSPLVGQETQYF. The chain couples TRBV7-9 to TRBJ2-5; D is unresolved. The V gene lost 5 bases and the J gene lost 1 base, with 11 bases spanning the gap. This CDR3 has 14 amino acids. Germline CDR1 is SEHNR and CDR2 is FQNEAQ (reference sequence). Full variable domain (rest looked up from reference TRBV7-9 and TRBJ2-5): DTGVSQNPRHKITKRGQNVTFRCDPISEHNRLYWYRQTLGQGPEFLTYFQNEAQLEKSRLLSDRFSAERPKGSFSTLEIQRTEQGDSAMYLCASSPLVGQETQYFGPGTRLLVL.

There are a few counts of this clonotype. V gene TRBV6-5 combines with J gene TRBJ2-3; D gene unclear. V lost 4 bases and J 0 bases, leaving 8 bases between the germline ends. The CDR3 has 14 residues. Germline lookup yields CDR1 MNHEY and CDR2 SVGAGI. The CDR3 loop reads CASSLASSTDTQYF. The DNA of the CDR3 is TGTGCCAGCAGTTTGGCTTCTAGCACAGATACGCAGTATTTT.

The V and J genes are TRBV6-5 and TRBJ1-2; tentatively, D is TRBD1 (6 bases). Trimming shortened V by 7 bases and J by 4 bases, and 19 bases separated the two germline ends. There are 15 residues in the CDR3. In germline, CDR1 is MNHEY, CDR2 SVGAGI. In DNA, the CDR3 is TGTGCCAGCATCCCTAGGGGGGCGCGCGGCTATGGCTACACCTTC. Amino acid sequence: CASIPRGARGYGYTF.

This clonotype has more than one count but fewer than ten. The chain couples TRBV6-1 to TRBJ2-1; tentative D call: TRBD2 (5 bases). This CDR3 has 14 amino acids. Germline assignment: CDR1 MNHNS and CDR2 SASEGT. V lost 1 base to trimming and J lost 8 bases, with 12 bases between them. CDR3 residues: CASSEDPSLDEQFF. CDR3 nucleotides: TGTGCCAGCAGTGAAGATCCTAGCTTGGATGAGCAGTTCTTC.

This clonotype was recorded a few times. Here the CDR3 DNA reads TGTGCCAGTAGTTCTCCGGGACAGACCTACGAGCAGTACTTC. Its translation: CASSSPGQTYEQYF. The chain recombines TRBV19 with TRBJ2-7; 7 nucleotides match TRBD1. Germline V gene lookup returns CDR1 LNHDA and CDR2 SQIVND (reference sequence). V trimming: 5 bases; J trimming: 2 bases; junction bases outside the gene matches: 6. The CDR3 totals 14 residues.